This entry describes one T cell receptor (beta chain). Its antigen is still unknown. Germline CDR1 is SQVTM and CDR2 is ANQGSEA. V was trimmed by 7 bases and J by 5 bases, leaving 16 bases between them. This CDR3 contains 13 residues. The sample belongs to a study of T cell repertoires in cytomegalovirus infection. Overall study context: It was recently identified HLA-C-restricted and well-studied HLA-B-restricted CMV epitopes that the study used. The public TCR beta signatures pointed to both CMV infection and matching HLA type.

Study outcomes and limitations: Dominating the ex vivo response were TCR beta clonotypes that were CMV-specific and HLA-C-restricted.

TCRdb itself ran the reads through MiXCR, one entry per CDR3 protein. The sample records some 940,000 distinct CDR3 sequences, around 31% being singletons. This sequence joins TRBV29-1 and TRBJ2-3; no reliable D call. This TCR derives from a human donor in good health (CMV status not recorded). Some clones in this sample may be carry-over from other donors' samples. The sequences come from cultured CD8+ T cells from PBMCs, collected from culture after CMV antigen stimulation. The CDR3 coding sequence is TGCAGCGCCGATAAGGCTCGAAAAGATACGCAGTATTTT. The encoded protein is CSADKARKDTQYF.